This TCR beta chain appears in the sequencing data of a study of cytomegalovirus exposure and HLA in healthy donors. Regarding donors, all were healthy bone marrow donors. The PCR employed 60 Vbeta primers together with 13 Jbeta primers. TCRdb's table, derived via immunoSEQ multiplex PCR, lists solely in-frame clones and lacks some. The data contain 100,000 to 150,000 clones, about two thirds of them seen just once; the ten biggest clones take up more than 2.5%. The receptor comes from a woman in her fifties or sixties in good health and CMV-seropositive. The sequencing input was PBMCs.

CDR3 nucleotide sequence: TGTGCCAGCAGCTTAGGACACGCTAACTATGGCTACACCTTC. Its protein is CASSLGHANYGYTF. The chain links TRBV7-2 to TRBJ1-2; D not resolved. The CDR3 runs 14 residues. CDR1 is SGHTA, CDR2 FQGNSA, per germline. Trimming pared 1 base from V and 0 bases from J, leaving 6 bases between. Full variable domain (missing parts from reference TRBV7-2 and TRBJ1-2): GAGVSQSPSNKVTEKGKDVELRCDPISGHTALYWYRQSLGQGLEFLIYFQGNSAPDKSGLPSDRFSAERTGGSVSTLTIQRTQQEDSAVYLCASSLGHANYGYTFGSGTRLTVV.